The 27 T cell receptor beta chains given below trace back to one sample, sequenced in a study of tumor-infiltrating lymphocytes in primary liver carcinoma. RNA and DNA were co-extracted from around 20-30 mg of unsorted bulk tissue. Using a constant-region primer together with ProtoScript II reverse transcriptase, TCR beta cDNA was made from roughly 540 ng of total RNA. What produced the TCR beta libraries was three nested multiplex PCR rounds using slightly modified ARM-PCR. TRBV1-TRBV30 forward and Cbeta reverse primers drove the first two roughly 9-cycle rounds. TCRdb re-analysed the multiplex PCR reads in MiXCR, keeping a single row per CDR3 protein. The profile shows around 100,000 distinct CDR3 sequences, around three quarters of them singletons. Material: liver tumor tissue from sampling region 5. Described subset: tumor region T5, tumor centre. The receptors shown here come from a woman in her sixties or seventies with primary liver carcinoma and hepatitis B virus infection.

This clonotype is a singleton in its sample. As the CDR3 is not closed by the conserved phenylalanine or tryptophan, this likely results from a read error. No DNA is shown, since the ends of the CDR3 on it are uncertain; the CDR3 is the one TCRdb lists. The rearrangement links TRBV11-2 to TRBJ2-1. In germline, CDR1 is SGHAT, CDR2 FQNNGV. The CDR3 has 13 residues if both end residues are counted. CDR3 sequence: CASSRQNTNEHFL.

Comment on this clonotype: Given a much more abundant clone one base away, this may be a read error. V gene TRBV13 combines with J gene TRBJ2-7; D is perhaps TRBD2 (6 bases). Germline CDR1 and CDR2: PRHDT and FYEKMQ (reference sequence). V was shortened by 3 bases and J by 3 bases, with 12 bases between the two germline ends. This CDR3 spans 14 amino acids. CDR3 protein: CASSLSRGYYEQYF. The CDR3 nucleotides read TGTGCCAGCAGCTTGTCCCGGGGGTACTACGAGCAGTACTTC.

In the case of this clonotype: The junction departs from the called germline gene at one end, perhaps through a read error. J is TRBJ2-5 and V is TRBV11-2; 7 bases match TRBD1. The CDR3 extends over 13 amino acids. CDR1 and CDR2 from the germline V gene are SGHAT and FQNNGV. CDR3 amino acids: CDSSLQGLVAQYF. CDR3 coding DNA: TGTGACAGCAGTTTACAGGGGCTAGTGGCCCAGTACTTC.

Concerning this clonotype: Here the CDR3 omits its conserved ending phenylalanine or tryptophan, so a read error is the likely source. The rearrangement links TRBV29-1 to TRBJ2-7, with D perhaps matching TRBD2 (5 bases). This CDR3 contains 12 residues. Germline CDR1 SQVTM, CDR2 ANQGSEA. The CDR3 is CSVAGVTYDQYL. The CDR3 DNA reads TGCAGCGTTGCCGGGGTGACCTACGATCAGTACCTC.

Worth noting for this clonotype: An end of the junction differs from the germline gene, which may be a read error. In DNA form, the CDR3 reads TGTGCCAGCAGCCCGGGACAGGGGGCATACGAGCAGAACTTC. Amino acid sequence: CASSPGQGAYEQNF. V gene TRBV7-9 combines with J gene TRBJ2-7; 12 bases map to TRBD1. The CDR3 covers 14 residues. Germline CDR1 is SEHNR and CDR2 is FQNEAQ (reference sequence).

Concerning this clonotype itself: With a much larger clone just one base away, this may be a read error. The CDR3 nucleotides are TGTGCCAGCACGGGGGGACGGGGAGCCTACAATGAGCAGTTCTTC. Translating gives CASTGGRGAYNEQFF. The chain has TRBV12-3 or TRBV12-4 and TRBJ2-1, with 7 bases identical to TRBD2. Trimming at V came to 7 bases and at J to 2 bases, leaving 8 bases not matched to a gene. CDR3 length: 15 residues.

The chain is built from TRBV29-1 and TRBJ2-7; a weak D match, TRBD1 (6 bases). V was shortened by 8 bases and J by 0 bases, with 20 bases between the two germline ends. Germline CDR1 reads SQVTM; CDR2 reads ANQGSEA. The CDR3 is 15 amino acids. This CDR3 reads CSPREGVSSSYEQYF. The CDR3 DNA sequence: TGCAGCCCTAGAGAGGGGGTTTCGAGCTCCTACGAGCAGTACTTC.

This clonotype turned up a few times. This may be a read error, as it is one base from a much larger clone. The chain combines TRBV12-3 or TRBV12-4 with TRBJ2-7; TRBD2 matches at 10 bases. The CDR3 is made up of 16 amino acids. Germline trimming cut 6 bases from V and 4 bases from J; bases unmatched to any gene: 12. CDR3 protein: CASSKGLARGQYEQYF. CDR3 nucleotide sequence: TGTGCCAGCAGCAAGGGACTAGCGAGAGGGCAGTACGAGCAGTACTTC.

To note about this clonotype: The germline gene is not matched at one end of the junction; a read error may be the cause. The chain carries TRBV11-3 and TRBJ2-7; TRBD1 matches at 12 bases. The germline CDR1 and CDR2 sequences are SGHNT and YENEEA. The CDR3 spans 15 residues. The CDR3 DNA reads TGTGTCAGCAGCTTAGGGACAGGGGGCTCTCTCGAGCACTACTTC. It codes for CVSSLGTGGSLEHYF. The full variable domain, in which reference TRBV11-3 and TRBJ2-7 provide the parts outside the CDR3, is EAGVVQSPRYKIIEKKQPVAFWCNPISGHNTLYWYLQNLGQGPELLIRYENEEAVDDSQLPKDRFSAERLKGVDSTLKIQPAELGDSAVYLCVSSLGTGGSLEHYFGPGTRLTVT.

J is TRBJ1-1 and V is TRBV28, with D tentatively TRBD1 (5 bases). The CDR3 is 14 amino acids. Germline CDR1 reads MDHEN; CDR2 reads SYDVKM. Between the trimmed V and J ends, which lost 2 bases and 10 bases, there was a span of 17 bases. Here the CDR3 reads CASSLKPQDLRAFF. The CDR3 region has the DNA TGTGCCAGCAGTTTAAAACCACAGGACTTAAGAGCTTTCTTT.

This clonotype was seen only a few times. V gene TRBV29-1 combines with J gene TRBJ1-1; D not certain. From germline, CDR1 is SQVTM and CDR2 ANQGSEA. The CDR3 covers 13 residues. The CDR3 nucleotides are TGCAACTTCTTTCCCATTTTGGGGACTGAAGCTTTCTTT. Protein product: CNFFPILGTEAFF. The full variable domain, its missing parts supplied by reference TRBV29-1 and TRBJ1-1, is SAVISQKPSRDICQRGTSLTIQCQVDSQVTMMFWYRQQPGQSLTLIATANQGSEATYESGFVIDKFPISRPNLTFSTLTVSNMSPEDSSIYLCNFFPILGTEAFFGQGTRLTVV.

The chain uses TRBV7-9 and TRBJ2-3, with 12 bases identical to TRBD2. The CDR3 length is 18 residues. Per germline, CDR1 SEHNR and CDR2 FQNEAQ (reference sequence). Trimming removed 5 bases from V and 1 base from J; junction bases left unmatched: 10. CDR3 DNA: TGTGCCAGCAGCGCCGCTAGCGGGAGGGCCTTTGGCACAGATACGCAGTATTTT. As protein: CASSAASGRAFGTDTQYF.

Worth noting for this clonotype: This may stem from a read error, because a much larger clone lies one nucleotide away. The chain recombines TRBV28 with TRBJ1-2; no clear D. Germline CDR1 reads MDHEN; CDR2 reads SYDVKM. This CDR3 has 13 amino acids. CDR3 amino acids: CASRYTQSYGHTF. CDR3 DNA sequence: TGTGCCAGCAGATATACACAGAGCTATGGCCACACCTTC.

The V gene is TRBV28, the J gene TRBJ2-2; TRBD1 is a possible D gene (6 bases). Deletions cut 7 bases from V and 4 bases from J, with 16 bases between. Germline lookup yields CDR1 MDHEN and CDR2 SYDVKM. The CDR3 sequence is 15 residues long. CDR3 nucleotides: TGTGCCAGCACTTTCCGCAACAGGGTCACCGGGGAGCTGTTTTTT. The encoded protein is CASTFRNRVTGELFF.

On this clonotype itself: At one boundary the junction diverges from the germline segment, which might be a read error. The chain recombines TRBV6-1 with TRBJ2-7; a weak D match, TRBD1 (6 bases). Germline values: CDR1 MNHNS, CDR2 SASEGT. The CDR3 sequence is 15 residues long. CDR3 amino acids: CARSAPDSASYEQYF. CDR3 nucleotide sequence: TGTGCCAGGAGTGCTCCGGACAGTGCCTCCTACGAGCAGTACTTC.

This clonotype was recorded at least ten times. The rearrangement joins TRBV4-1 to TRBJ1-5; 7 positions agree with TRBD1. The CDR3 length is 14 residues. CDR1 and CDR2 (germline): MGHRA, YSYEKL. Trimming removed 4 bases from V and 5 bases from J; junction bases left unmatched: 5. The CDR3 coding sequence is TGCGCCAGCAGCCGGGACAGACCCCATCAGCCCCAGCATTTT. Residues: CASSRDRPHQPQHF.

Details on this clonotype: A read error may produce the germline difference seen at one junction end. The chain combines TRBV12-3 or TRBV12-4 with TRBJ2-7, with unresolved D. This CDR3 spans 14 amino acids. The CDR3, as DNA: TGTGCCGGCAGTTTAGCTGCTGGGTACTACGAGCAGTACTTC. This gives the protein CAGSLAAGYYEQYF.

As for this clonotype: This sequence may be a read error, since a much larger clone differs from it by one base. The J gene is TRBJ2-1, the V gene TRBV5-4; D gene uncertain. Germline CDR1 is SGHNT and CDR2 is YYREEE (reference sequence). CDR3 length equals 11 residues. The CDR3 is CASRLYKEQFF. For the CDR3, the DNA is TGTGCCAGCAGACTCTACAAAGAGCAGTTCTTC.

This clonotype was seen at least ten times. V is TRBV6-5 and J is TRBJ2-2, with D possibly being TRBD1 (5 bases). V lost 0 bases and J lost 7, with 9 bases in between. This CDR3 comprises 14 residues. Germline V gene data show CDR1 as MNHEY and CDR2 as SVGAGI. Here the CDR3 reads CASSYSGAGGELFF. CDR3 sequence (DNA): TGTGCCAGCAGTTACTCAGGGGCTGGCGGGGAGCTGTTTTTT.

In DNA, the CDR3 is TGTGCCACCAGTGATTTGAAGCGCGGGGAGCTGTTTTTT. Protein: CATSDLKRGELFF. The J gene is TRBJ2-2, the V gene TRBV24-1, with D unresolved. Germline V gives CDR1 KGHDR, CDR2 SFDVKD. The CDR3 is 13 amino acids. V gave up 0 bases and J gave up 7 bases, with 5 bases separating them.

Note on this clonotype: A read error may produce the germline difference seen at one junction end. The chain has TRBV11-3 and TRBJ2-4, with 13 bases lining up with TRBD2. This CDR3 is 18 amino acids long. CDR1 and CDR2 (germline): SGHNT, YENEEA. As DNA, the CDR3 is TGTACCAGCAGCCCGGCCCTACTAGCGGGAGGGTGGGAAAACATTCAGTACTTC. Translating gives CTSSPALLAGGWENIQYF. The variable domain in full, with the rest retrieved from reference TRBV11-3 and TRBJ2-4, is EAGVVQSPRYKIIEKKQPVAFWCNPISGHNTLYWYLQNLGQGPELLIRYENEEAVDDSQLPKDRFSAERLKGVDSTLKIQPAELGDSAVYLCTSSPALLAGGWENIQYFGAGTRLSVL.

A remark on this clonotype: The missing conserved phenylalanine or tryptophan at the end of this CDR3 makes a read error likely. The rearrangement joins TRBV6-1 to TRBJ2-4; maybe TRBD1 (6 bases). V was trimmed by 6 bases and J by 3 bases, leaving 18 bases between them. Per germline, CDR1 MNHNS and CDR2 SASEGT. This CDR3 contains 16 residues. The CDR3 DNA follows: TGTGCCAGCAGAACCGGGACAAGCGCGGGCAAAAACATTCAGTACCTC. It yields the protein CASRTGTSAGKNIQYL.

A note on this clonotype: Given the absence of the conserved phenylalanine or tryptophan at the CDR3 end, a read error is likely. The chain recombines TRBV29-1 with TRBJ1-1; TRBD1 is a possible D gene (5 bases). CDR3 size: 14 residues. Germline V gene data show CDR1 as SQVTM and CDR2 as ANQGSEA. The CDR3: CSVGEMNTNTEAFY. The CDR3 DNA reads TGTAGCGTGGGGGAAATGAATACGAACACTGAAGCTTTCTAT.

The sample holds one count of this clonotype. This chain connects TRBV28 to TRBJ2-7; D is perhaps TRBD2 (6 bases). The CDR3 loop spans 17 amino acids. Germline CDR1 reads MDHEN; CDR2 reads SYDVKM. V gave up 1 base and J gave up 6 bases, with 22 bases separating them. The CDR3 region has the DNA TGTGCCAGCAGTTTATTAGGAGGAGGGACTGCCCCCGGCGAGCAGTACTTC. This sequence encodes CASSLLGGGTAPGEQYF.

The sample holds one count of this clonotype. A junction boundary mismatches the germline segment, possibly from a read error. The J gene is TRBJ2-5, the V gene TRBV11-2, with D possibly called TRBD1 or TRBD2 (5 bases each). The CDR3 contains 15 residues. Germline V gives CDR1 SGHAT, CDR2 FQNNGV. The CDR3 is CASSLRGALQETRYF. In DNA form, the CDR3 reads TGTGCTAGCAGCTTACGAGGGGCCCTCCAAGAGACCCGGTACTTC.

The chain has TRBV7-8 and TRBJ2-7; D call uncertain. V lost 7 bases, J lost 3 bases, and 19 bases lay in between. CDR3 length: 15 amino acids. The V gene's germline CDR1 is SGHVS and CDR2 FQNEAQ. CDR3 residues: CASNSARPYDYEQYF. CDR3 DNA sequence: TGTGCCAGCAACTCCGCCCGACCATATGACTACGAGCAGTACTTC.

The V gene is TRBV11-3, the J gene TRBJ2-7; D unclear. Deletions cut 6 bases from V and 7 bases from J, with 10 bases between. This CDR3 contains 11 residues. Per germline, CDR1 SGHNT and CDR2 YENEEA. The CDR3 here is CASRLSYEQYF. In nucleotides, the CDR3 is TGTGCCAGCAGGTTGAGCTATGAGCAGTACTTC.